This T cell receptor (beta chain) came from a study of memory CD4+ T cells and cytomegalovirus serostatus. Study results and caveats: Repertoires predicted CMV serostatus with median bootstrapped AUC of approximately 0.95.

Produced via immunoSEQ multiplex PCR; TCRdb's table is partial and in-frame only. The sample carries around 60,000 clones, approximately 71% recorded once. Single viable CD3+CD4+CD8-CD45RO+ cells were sorted as the memory CD4+ T cells. As concerns this clone: No antigen is known for it.

CDR1 and CDR2 from the germline V gene are SNHLY and FYNNEI. V was trimmed by 4 bases and J by 4 bases, leaving 9 bases between them. This CDR3 has 13 amino acids. This sequence was found in an adult in good health and CMV-seronegative. Sequenced material: memory CD4+ T cells from blood. The chain uses TRBV2 and TRBJ2-3, with D unresolved. The CDR3 sequence: CASSALDADTQYF. In nucleotides, the CDR3 is TGTGCCAGCAGTGCACTGGATGCAGATACGCAGTATTTT.